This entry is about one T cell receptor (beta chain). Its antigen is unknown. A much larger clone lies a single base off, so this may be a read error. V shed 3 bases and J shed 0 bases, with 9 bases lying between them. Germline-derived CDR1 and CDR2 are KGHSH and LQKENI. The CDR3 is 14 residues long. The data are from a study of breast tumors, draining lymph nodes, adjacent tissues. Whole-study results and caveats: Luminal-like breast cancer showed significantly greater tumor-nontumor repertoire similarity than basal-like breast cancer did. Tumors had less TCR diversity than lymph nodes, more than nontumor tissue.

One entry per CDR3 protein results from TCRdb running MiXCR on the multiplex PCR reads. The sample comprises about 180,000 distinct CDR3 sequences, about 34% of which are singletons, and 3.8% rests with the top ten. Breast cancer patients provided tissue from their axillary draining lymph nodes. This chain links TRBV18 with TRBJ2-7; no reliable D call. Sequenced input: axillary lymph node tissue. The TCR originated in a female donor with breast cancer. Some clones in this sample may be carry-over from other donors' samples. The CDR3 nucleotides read TGTGCCAGCTCACCCATAGAAAGCTCCTACGAGCAGTACTTC. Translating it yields CASSPIESSYEQYF.